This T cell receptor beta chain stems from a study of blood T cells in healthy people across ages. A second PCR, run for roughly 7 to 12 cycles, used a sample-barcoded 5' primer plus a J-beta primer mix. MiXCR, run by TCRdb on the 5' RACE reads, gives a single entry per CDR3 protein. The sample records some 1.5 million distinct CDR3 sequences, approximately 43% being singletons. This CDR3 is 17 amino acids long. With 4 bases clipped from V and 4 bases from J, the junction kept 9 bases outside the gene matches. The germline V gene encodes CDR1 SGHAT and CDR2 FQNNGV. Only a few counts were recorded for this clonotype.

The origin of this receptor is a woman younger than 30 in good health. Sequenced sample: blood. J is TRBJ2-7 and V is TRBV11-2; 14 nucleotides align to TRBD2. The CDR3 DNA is TGTGCCAGCAGCTCACCGACTAGCGGGAGGGGGATATACGAGCAGTACTTC. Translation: CASSSPTSGRGIYEQYF.